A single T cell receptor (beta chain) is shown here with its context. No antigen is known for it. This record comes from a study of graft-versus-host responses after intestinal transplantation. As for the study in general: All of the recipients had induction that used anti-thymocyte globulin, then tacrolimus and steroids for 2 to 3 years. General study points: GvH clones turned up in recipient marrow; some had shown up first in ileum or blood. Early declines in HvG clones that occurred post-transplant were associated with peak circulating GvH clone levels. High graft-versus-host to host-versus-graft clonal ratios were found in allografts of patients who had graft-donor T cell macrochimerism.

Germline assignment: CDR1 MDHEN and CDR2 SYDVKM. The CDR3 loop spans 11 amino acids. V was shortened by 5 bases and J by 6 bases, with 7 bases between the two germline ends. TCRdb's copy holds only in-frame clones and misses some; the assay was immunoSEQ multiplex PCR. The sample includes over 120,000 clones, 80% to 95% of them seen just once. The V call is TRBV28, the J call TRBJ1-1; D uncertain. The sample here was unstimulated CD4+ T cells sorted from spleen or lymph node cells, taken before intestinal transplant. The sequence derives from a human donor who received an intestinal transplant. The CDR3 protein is CASSALPEAFF. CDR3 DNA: TGTGCCAGCAGTGCCTTACCTGAAGCTTTCTTT.